These 9 T cell receptor beta chains were all obtained from the same sample, sequenced in a study of T cells in Graves' hyperthyroidism and ophthalmopathy. From RNA transcripts, TCR beta CDR3 regions were amplified. When the TCR CDR3 underwent first-round RT-PCR, the HTBI primer set was used. In TCRdb, the multiplex PCR reads were re-called with MiXCR into one record per CDR3 protein. This sample has around 540,000 distinct CDR3 sequences, with 46% found just once. The sample was peripheral blood or thyroid tissue (not recorded which). Receptors were obtained from a woman under 30 with Graves' hyperthyroidism.

This clonotype has ten or more counts. V gene TRBV24-1 combines with J gene TRBJ2-2, with a tentative D call TRBD2 (5 bases). V was shortened by 7 bases and J by 1 base, with 9 bases between the two germline ends. Germline loops: CDR1 KGHDR, CDR2 SFDVKD. The CDR3 contains 14 residues. CDR3 bases: TGTGCCACCAGAAGCGGACGGAACACCGGGGAGCTGTTTTTT. This translates into CATRSGRNTGELFF.

V gene TRBV12-3 or TRBV12-4 combines with J gene TRBJ2-5, with D possibly matching TRBD1 (6 bases). The ends were cut back, 6 bases at V and 5 bases at J, with 13 bases in the middle. The CDR3 has 13 amino acids. CDR3 in DNA: TGTGCCAGCAGCCCTACAGGGACGGAGACCCAGTACTTC. This encodes CASSPTGTETQYF.

The gene calls are TRBV5-1 and TRBJ1-3; 11 bases map to TRBD1. Germline CDR1 is SGHRS and CDR2 is YFSETQ. This CDR3 spans 17 amino acids. The trim removed 3 bases at V and 1 base at J, leaving 6 bases unmatched. In nucleotides, the CDR3 is TGCGCCAGCAGCTCCTCGGGACAGGGGGTTTCTGGAAACACCATATATTTT. This encodes CASSSSGQGVSGNTIYF.

As to this clonotype: A single base separates this from a much larger clone, so it may be a read error. The V gene is TRBV7-2, the J gene TRBJ1-6; 8 bases align to TRBD1. V was clipped by 5 bases and J by 14 bases; unmatched bases: 8. Germline loops: CDR1 SGHTA, CDR2 FQGNSA. The CDR3 has 13 amino acids. The CDR3 coding sequence is TGTGCCAGCAGCGACAGGGGAGGCTCAACCCTCCACTTT. Residues: CASSDRGGSTLHF.

The chain uses TRBV2 and TRBJ1-1; 8 bases map to TRBD1. Losses at the gene ends were 5 bases for V and 11 bases for J; bases not matched to a gene: 7. CDR1 is SNHLY and CDR2 is FYNNEI in the germline V gene. The CDR3 consists of 12 residues. The CDR3 nucleotides read TGTGCCAGCAGTAAAAGGACAGGGAGGGCTTTCTTT. Its protein product is CASSKRTGRAFF.

This clonotype appeared once. This sequence joins TRBV7-2 and TRBJ2-7; 9 bases are a match to TRBD1. CDR1 is SGHTA, CDR2 FQGNSA, per germline. V lost 0 bases to trimming and J lost 3 bases; unmatched junction nucleotides: 6. The CDR3 is 16 amino acids. The CDR3 sequence is CASSLAFTGGDYEQYF. The CDR3 DNA reads TGTGCCAGCAGCTTAGCCTTCACAGGGGGCGACTACGAGCAGTACTTC.

As to this clonotype: Possible read error: a much larger clone is one base away. The CDR3 DNA follows: TGTGCCAGCAGCCATGGGGGCGGGATAGAGACCCAGTACTTC. It codes for CASSHGGGIETQYF. V is TRBV6-1 and J is TRBJ2-5, with D perhaps matching TRBD1 or TRBD2 (6 bases each). The germline V gene encodes CDR1 MNHNS and CDR2 SASEGT. This CDR3 region has 14 residues. The germline V and J ends were trimmed by 6 bases and 4 bases, with 15 bases remaining between them.

This rearrangement joins TRBV25-1 to TRBJ2-7; a possible D gene is TRBD2 (7 bases). V lost 8 bases and J lost 1, with 12 bases in between. The CDR3 extends over 13 amino acids. CDR1 is MGHDK and CDR2 is SYGVNS in the germline V gene. The CDR3, as DNA: TGTGCCAGCGGGGGGGCGGATTCCTACGAGCAGTACTTC. Its protein is CASGGADSYEQYF.

In regard to this clonotype: A read error may produce the germline difference seen at one junction end. The chain carries TRBV10-3 and TRBJ1-2; D is ambiguous. The germline V gene encodes CDR1 ENHRY and CDR2 SYGVKD. The CDR3 is 14 residues long. CDR3 in amino acids: CASSPRQAHYGYTF. The CDR3 nucleotides are TGTGCCAGCAGTCCACGGCAGGCCCACTATGGCTACACCTTC.